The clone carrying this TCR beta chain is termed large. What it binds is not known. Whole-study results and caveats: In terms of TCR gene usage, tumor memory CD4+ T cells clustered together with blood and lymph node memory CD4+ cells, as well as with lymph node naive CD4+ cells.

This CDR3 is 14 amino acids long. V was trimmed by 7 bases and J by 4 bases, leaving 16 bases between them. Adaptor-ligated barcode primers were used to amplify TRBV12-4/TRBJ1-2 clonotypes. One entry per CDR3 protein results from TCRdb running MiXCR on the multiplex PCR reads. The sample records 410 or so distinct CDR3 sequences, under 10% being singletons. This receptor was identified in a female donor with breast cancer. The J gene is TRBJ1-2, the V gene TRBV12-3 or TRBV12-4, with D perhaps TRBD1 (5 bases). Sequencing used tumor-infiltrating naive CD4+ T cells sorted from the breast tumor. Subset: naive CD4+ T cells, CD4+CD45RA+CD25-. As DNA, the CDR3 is TGTGCCAGCAATCAGCGGGGCGTAGGCTATGGCTACACCTTC. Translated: CASNQRGVGYGYTF.